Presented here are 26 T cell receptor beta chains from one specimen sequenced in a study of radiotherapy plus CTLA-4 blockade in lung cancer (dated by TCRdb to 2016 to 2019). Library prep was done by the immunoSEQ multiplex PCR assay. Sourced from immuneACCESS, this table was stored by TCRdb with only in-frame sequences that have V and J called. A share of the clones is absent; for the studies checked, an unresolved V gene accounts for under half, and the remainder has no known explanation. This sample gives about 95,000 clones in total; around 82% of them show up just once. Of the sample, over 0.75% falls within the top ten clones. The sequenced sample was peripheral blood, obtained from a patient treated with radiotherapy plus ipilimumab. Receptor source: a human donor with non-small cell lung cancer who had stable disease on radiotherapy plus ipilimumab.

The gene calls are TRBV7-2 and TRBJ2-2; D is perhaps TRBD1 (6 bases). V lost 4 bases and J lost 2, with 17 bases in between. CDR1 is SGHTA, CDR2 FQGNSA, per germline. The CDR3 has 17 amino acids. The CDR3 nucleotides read TGTGCCAGCAGCTCCCCTCTAGGGGGTGTTAACACCGGGGAGCTGTTTTTT. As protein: CASSSPLGGVNTGELFF. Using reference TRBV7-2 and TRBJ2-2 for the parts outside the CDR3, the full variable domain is GAGVSQSPSNKVTEKGKDVELRCDPISGHTALYWYRQSLGQGLEFLIYFQGNSAPDKSGLPSDRFSAERTGGSVSTLTIQRTQQEDSAVYLCASSSPLGGVNTGELFFGEGSRLTVL.

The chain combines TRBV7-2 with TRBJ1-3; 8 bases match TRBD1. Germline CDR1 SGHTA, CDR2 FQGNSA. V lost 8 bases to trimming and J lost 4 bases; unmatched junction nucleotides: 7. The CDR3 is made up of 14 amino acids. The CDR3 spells CASSDRAKGNTIYF. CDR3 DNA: TGTGCCAGCTCGGACAGGGCTAAAGGAAACACCATATATTTT.

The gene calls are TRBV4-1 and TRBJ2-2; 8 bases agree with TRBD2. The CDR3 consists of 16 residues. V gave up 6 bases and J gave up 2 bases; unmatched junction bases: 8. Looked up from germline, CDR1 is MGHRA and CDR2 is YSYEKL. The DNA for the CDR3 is TGCGCCAGCAGACGGGCGGGACTAGTAAACACCGGGGAGCTGTTTTTT. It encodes CASRRAGLVNTGELFF.

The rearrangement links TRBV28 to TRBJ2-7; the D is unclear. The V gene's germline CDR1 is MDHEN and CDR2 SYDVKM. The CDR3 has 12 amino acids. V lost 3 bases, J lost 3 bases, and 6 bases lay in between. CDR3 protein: CASSLGSYEQYF. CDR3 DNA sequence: TGTGCCAGCAGTTTGGGCAGCTACGAGCAGTACTTC.

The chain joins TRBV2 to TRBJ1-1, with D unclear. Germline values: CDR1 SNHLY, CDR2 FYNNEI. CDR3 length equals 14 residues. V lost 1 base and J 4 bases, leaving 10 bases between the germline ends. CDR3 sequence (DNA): TGTGCCAGCAGTGAAGGGACCCATTCCACTGAAGCTTTCTTT. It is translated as CASSEGTHSTEAFF. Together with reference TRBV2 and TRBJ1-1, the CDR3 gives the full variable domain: EPEVTQTPSHQVTQMGQEVILRCVPISNHLYFYWYRQILGQKVEFLVSFYNNEISEKSEIFDDQFSVERPDGSNFTLKIRSTKLEDSAMYFCASSEGTHSTEAFFGQGTRLTVV.

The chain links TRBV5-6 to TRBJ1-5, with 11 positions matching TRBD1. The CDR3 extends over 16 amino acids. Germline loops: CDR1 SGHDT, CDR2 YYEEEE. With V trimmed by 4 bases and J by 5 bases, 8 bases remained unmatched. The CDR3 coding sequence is TGTGCCAGCAGCCGGACGGACAGGGGGCTGTATCAGCCCCAGCATTTT. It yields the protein CASSRTDRGLYQPQHF.

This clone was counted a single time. DNA of the CDR3: TGCGCCAGCAGTGGACTAGCGAGAGTCACAGATACGCAGTATTTT. Translating gives CASSGLARVTDTQYF. The rearrangement links TRBV10-2 to TRBJ2-3; 8 bases fit TRBD2. This CDR3 region has 15 residues. The V gene end was trimmed by 4 bases and the J gene end by 2 bases; junction bases not matched to a gene: 5. Germline V lookup: CDR1 WSHSY, CDR2 SAAADI.

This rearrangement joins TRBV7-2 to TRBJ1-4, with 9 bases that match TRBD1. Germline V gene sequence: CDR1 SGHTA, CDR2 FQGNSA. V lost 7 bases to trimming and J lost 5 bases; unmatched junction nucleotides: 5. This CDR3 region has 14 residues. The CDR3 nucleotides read TGTGCCAGCAACAGGGGGCCAGGGAATGAAAAACTGTTTTTT. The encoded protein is CASNRGPGNEKLFF.

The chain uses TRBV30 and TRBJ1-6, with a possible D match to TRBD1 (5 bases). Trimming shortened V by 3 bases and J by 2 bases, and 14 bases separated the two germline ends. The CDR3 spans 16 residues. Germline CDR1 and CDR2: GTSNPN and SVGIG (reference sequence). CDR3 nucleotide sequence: TGTGCCTGGAGGAACAGGTCCGGGACCTATAATTCACCCCTCCACTTT. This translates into CAWRNRSGTYNSPLHF. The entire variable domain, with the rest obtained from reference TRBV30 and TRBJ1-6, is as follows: SQTIHQWPATLVQPVGSPLSLECTVEGTSNPNLYWYRQAAGRGLQLLFYSVGIGQISSEVPQNLSASRPQDRQFILSSKKLLLSDSGFYLCAWRNRSGTYNSPLHFGNGTRLTVT.

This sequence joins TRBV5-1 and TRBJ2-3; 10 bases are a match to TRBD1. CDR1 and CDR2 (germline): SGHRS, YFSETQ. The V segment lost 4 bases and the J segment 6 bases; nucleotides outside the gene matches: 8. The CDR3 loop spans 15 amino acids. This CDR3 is CASSQTGGMEDTQYF. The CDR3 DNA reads TGCGCCAGCAGCCAGACAGGGGGCATGGAGGATACGCAGTATTTT.

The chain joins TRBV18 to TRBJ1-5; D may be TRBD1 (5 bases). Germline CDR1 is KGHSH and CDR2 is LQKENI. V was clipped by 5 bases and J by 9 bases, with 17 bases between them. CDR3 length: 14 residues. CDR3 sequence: CASSGGGRDRPQHF. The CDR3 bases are TGTGCCAGCTCAGGGGGAGGCCGGGATCGGCCCCAGCATTTT.

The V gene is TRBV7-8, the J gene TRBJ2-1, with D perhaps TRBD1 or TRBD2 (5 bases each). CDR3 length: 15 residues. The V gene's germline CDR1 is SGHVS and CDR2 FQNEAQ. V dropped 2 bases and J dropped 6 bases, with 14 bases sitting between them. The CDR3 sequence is CASSLSGRTANEQFF. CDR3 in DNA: TGTGCCAGCAGCTTATCGGGGCGGACCGCCAATGAGCAGTTCTTC.

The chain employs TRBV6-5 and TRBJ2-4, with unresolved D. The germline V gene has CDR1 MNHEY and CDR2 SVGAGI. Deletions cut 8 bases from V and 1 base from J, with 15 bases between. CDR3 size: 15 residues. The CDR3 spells CASRARAFAKNIQYF. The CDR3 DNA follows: TGTGCCAGCCGCGCCCGCGCGTTCGCCAAAAACATTCAGTACTTC.

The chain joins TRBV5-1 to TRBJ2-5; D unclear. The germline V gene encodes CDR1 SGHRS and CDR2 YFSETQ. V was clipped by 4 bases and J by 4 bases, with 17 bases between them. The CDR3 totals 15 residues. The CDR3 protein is CASSLIPLRTETQYF. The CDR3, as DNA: TGCGCCAGCAGCCTCATACCTTTAAGAACAGAGACCCAGTACTTC. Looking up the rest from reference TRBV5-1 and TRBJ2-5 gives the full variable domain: KAGVTQTPRYLIKTRGQQVTLSCSPISGHRSVSWYQQTPGQGLQFLFEYFSETQRNKGNFPGRFSGRQFSNSRSEMNVSTLELGDSALYLCASSLIPLRTETQYFGPGTRLLVL.

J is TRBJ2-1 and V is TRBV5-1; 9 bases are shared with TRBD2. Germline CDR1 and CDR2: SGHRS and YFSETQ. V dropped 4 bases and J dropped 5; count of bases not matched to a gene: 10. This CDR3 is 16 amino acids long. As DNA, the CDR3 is TGCGCCAGCAGCCAAGGCCGACTAGCGGATAACAATGAGCAGTTCTTC. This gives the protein CASSQGRLADNNEQFF.

The CDR3 sequence is CASSDSGRGEQFF. CDR3 coding DNA: TGTGCCAGCAGTGACAGCGGGAGAGGTGAGCAGTTCTTC. This chain links TRBV6-4 with TRBJ2-1; TRBD2 matches 8 bases. There are 13 residues in the CDR3. CDR1 is MRHNA, CDR2 SNTAGT, per germline. Losses at the gene ends were 2 bases for V and 9 bases for J; bases not matched to a gene: 3.

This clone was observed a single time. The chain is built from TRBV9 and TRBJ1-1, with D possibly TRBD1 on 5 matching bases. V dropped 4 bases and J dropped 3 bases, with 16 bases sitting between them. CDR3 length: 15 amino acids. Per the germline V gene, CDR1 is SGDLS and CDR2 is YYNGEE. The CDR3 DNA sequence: TGTGCCAGCAGCACACTGGACACCGTTTACACTGAAGCTTTCTTT. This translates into CASSTLDTVYTEAFF.

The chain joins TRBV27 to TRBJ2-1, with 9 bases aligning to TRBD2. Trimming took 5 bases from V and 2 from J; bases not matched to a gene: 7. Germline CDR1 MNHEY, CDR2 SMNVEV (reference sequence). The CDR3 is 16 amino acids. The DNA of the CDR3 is TGTGCCAGCAGTCCGATAGCGGGAGTGGCCTACAATGAGCAGTTCTTC. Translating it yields CASSPIAGVAYNEQFF.

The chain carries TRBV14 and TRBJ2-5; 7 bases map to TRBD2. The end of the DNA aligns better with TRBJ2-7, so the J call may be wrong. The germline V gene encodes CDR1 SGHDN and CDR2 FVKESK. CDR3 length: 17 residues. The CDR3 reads CASSHAEWRERSYEQYF. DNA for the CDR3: TGTGCCAGCAGCCACGCAGAGTGGCGGGAGCGATCCTACGAGCAGTACTTC.

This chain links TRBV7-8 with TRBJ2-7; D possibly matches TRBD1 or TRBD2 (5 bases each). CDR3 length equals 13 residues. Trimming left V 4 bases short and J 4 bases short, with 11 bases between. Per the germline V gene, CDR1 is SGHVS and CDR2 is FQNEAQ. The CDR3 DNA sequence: TGTGCCAGCAGCTCAGAGGGGCGATACGAGCAGTACTTC. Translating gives CASSSEGRYEQYF.

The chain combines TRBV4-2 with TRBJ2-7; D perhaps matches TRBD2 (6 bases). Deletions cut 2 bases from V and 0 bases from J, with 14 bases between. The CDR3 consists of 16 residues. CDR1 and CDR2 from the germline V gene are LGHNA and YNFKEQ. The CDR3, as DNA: TGTGCCAGCAGCCAAAGCTTGGGGGGTGACTCCTACGAGCAGTACTTC. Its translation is CASSQSLGGDSYEQYF.

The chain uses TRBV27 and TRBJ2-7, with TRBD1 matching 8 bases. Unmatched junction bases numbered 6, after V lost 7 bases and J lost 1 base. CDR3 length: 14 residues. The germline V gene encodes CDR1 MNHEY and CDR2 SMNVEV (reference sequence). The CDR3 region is CASTTGGTSYEQYF. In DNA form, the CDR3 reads TGTGCCAGCACAACAGGGGGGACGTCCTACGAGCAGTACTTC.

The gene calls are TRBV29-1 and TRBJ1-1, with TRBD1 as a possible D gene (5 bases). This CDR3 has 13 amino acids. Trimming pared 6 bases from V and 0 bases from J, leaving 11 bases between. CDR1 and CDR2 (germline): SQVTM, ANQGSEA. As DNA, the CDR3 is TGCAGCGTCATGACAGATCTGAACACTGAAGCTTTCTTT. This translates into CSVMTDLNTEAFF.

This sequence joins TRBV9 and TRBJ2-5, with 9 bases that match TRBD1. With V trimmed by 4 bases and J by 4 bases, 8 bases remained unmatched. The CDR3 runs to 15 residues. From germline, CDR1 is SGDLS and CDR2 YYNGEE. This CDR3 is CASSPWDRVGETQYF. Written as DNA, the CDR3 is TGTGCCAGCAGCCCCTGGGACAGGGTGGGAGAGACCCAGTACTTC.

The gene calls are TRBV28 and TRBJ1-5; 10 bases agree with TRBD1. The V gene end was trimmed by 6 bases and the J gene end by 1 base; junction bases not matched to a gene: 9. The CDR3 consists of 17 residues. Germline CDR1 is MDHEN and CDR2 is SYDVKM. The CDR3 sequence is CASRQYSTGGSNQPQHF. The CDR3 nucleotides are TGTGCCAGCAGACAATACTCGACAGGGGGCAGCAATCAGCCCCAGCATTTT.

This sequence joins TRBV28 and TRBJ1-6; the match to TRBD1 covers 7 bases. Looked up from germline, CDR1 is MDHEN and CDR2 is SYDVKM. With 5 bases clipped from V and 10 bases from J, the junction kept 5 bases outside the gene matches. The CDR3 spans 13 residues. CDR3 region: CASSDRVISPLHF. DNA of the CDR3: TGTGCCAGCAGTGACAGGGTTATCTCACCCCTCCACTTT.